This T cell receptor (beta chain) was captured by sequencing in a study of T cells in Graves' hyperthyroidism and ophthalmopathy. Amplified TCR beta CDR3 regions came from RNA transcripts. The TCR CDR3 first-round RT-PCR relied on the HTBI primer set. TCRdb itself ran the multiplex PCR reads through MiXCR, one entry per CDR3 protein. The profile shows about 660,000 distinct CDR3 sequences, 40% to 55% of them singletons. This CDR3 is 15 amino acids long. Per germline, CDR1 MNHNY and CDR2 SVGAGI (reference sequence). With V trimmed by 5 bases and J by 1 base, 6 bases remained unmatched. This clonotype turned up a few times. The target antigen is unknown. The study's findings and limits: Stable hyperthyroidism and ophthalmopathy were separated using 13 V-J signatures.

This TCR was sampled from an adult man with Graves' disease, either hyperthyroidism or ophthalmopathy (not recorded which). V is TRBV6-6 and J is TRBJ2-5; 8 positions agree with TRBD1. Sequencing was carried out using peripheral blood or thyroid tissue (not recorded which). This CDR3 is CASSAEDRAQETQYF. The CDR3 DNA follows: TGTGCCAGCAGTGCAGAGGACAGGGCCCAAGAGACCCAGTACTTC.